These 30 T cell receptor beta chains were sequenced from one sample in a study of blood T cell repertoires in COVID-19. Some clones are missing from TCRdb's copy, which holds only in-frame ones; the method was immunoSEQ multiplex PCR. Among under 150,000 clones, 84% were seen once, and the ten largest hold under 1.5%. Sequencing used peripheral blood. These TCRs come from a man in his sixties with acute or convalescent COVID-19.

The V call is TRBV27, the J call TRBJ2-7; 8 bases align to TRBD1. This CDR3 region has 14 residues. Losses at the gene ends were 6 bases for V and 2 bases for J; bases not matched to a gene: 6. Per the germline V gene, CDR1 is MNHEY and CDR2 is SMNVEV (reference sequence). The CDR3 region has the DNA TGTGCCAGCAGGATACAGGGGGGACCCTACGAGCAGTACTTC. Protein: CASRIQGGPYEQYF.

The chain carries TRBV24-1 and TRBJ1-2; 7 nucleotides match TRBD1. CDR1 and CDR2 (germline): KGHDR, SFDVKD. The J segment lost 8 bases and the V segment lost 3 bases, leaving 8 bases of the junction unmatched. CDR3 length: 14 amino acids. In DNA, the CDR3 is TGTGCCACCAGTGATGTGGACAGGTTTTGGGGCTACACCTTC. Translation gives CATSDVDRFWGYTF.

This chain joins TRBV6-6 and TRBJ1-2; D remains unclear. This CDR3 has 13 amino acids. Germline CDR1 MNHNY, CDR2 SVGAGI (reference sequence). V lost 4 bases and J 0 bases, leaving 6 bases between the germline ends. CDR3 nucleotide sequence: TGTGCCAGCAGTTCAGGCACTAACTATGGCTACACCTTC. It specifies CASSSGTNYGYTF.

The CDR3 DNA sequence: TGTGCCAGCAGCTCGGATCTTTCTAGCGGGAACATATACAATGAGCAGTTCTTC. This translates into CASSSDLSSGNIYNEQFF. The gene calls are TRBV5-6 and TRBJ2-1; the match to TRBD2 covers 9 bases. Germline V lookup: CDR1 SGHDT, CDR2 YYEEEE. This CDR3 is built from 18 residues. J gave up 4 bases and V 3 bases, and 14 bases lay outside the gene matches. The whole variable domain, filled in from reference TRBV5-6 and TRBJ2-1, reads DAGVTQSPTHLIKTRGQQVTLRCSPKSGHDTVSWYQQALGQGPQFIFQYYEEEERQRGNFPDRFSGHQFPNYSSELNVNALLLGDSALYLCASSSDLSSGNIYNEQFFGPGTRLTVL.

The chain recombines TRBV28 with TRBJ1-4, with 8 bases aligning to TRBD1. Trimming removed 11 bases from V and 8 bases from J; junction bases left unmatched: 13. The CDR3 has 14 residues. Germline CDR1 is MDHEN and CDR2 is SYDVKM. CDR3 nucleotide sequence: TGTGCCGGGGGAACCGGGACAGGACACGAAAAACTGTTTTTT. This translates into CAGGTGTGHEKLFF.

V usage is TRBV10-3 and J usage is TRBJ1-3; 7 bases are shared with TRBD1. V shed 4 bases, J shed 0 bases, and the junction held 3 bases outside the gene matches. The CDR3 is 15 residues long. The germline CDR1 and CDR2 sequences are ENHRY and SYGVKD. Written as DNA, the CDR3 is TGTGCCATCAGTGCAAGGACAGGCTCTGGAAACACCATATATTTT. Translation: CAISARTGSGNTIYF.

The CDR3 DNA reads TGTGCCAGCAGTTACTCGAAACCAGGGCCCGGAAACACCATATATTTT. Its translation: CASSYSKPGPGNTIYF. The gene calls are TRBV6-5 and TRBJ1-3; D perhaps matches TRBD1 (5 bases). CDR3 length equals 16 residues. The ends were cut back, 0 bases at V and 4 bases at J, with 13 bases in the middle. The germline CDR1 and CDR2 sequences are MNHEY and SVGAGI.

The CDR3 nucleotides read TGCGCCAGCAGCTTGACTAGCGACTTCACCGGGGAGCTGTTTTTT. It is translated as CASSLTSDFTGELFF. V usage is TRBV4-1 and J usage is TRBJ2-2; 8 positions match TRBD2. V lost 5 bases to trimming and J lost 4 bases; unmatched junction nucleotides: 6. Germline V CDR1 and CDR2: MGHRA, YSYEKL. CDR3 length equals 15 residues.

This clone occurred once. This CDR3 reads CASGPRTPGGETQYF. CDR3 DNA sequence: TGTGCCAGTGGGCCGCGGACCCCTGGGGGGGAGACCCAGTACTTC. The V gene is TRBV19, the J gene TRBJ2-5; possible D gene TRBD2, 6 bases. The germline V gene has CDR1 LNHDA and CDR2 SQIVND (reference sequence). This CDR3 is built from 15 residues. V was pared by 8 bases and J by 5 bases, with 21 bases between.

V gene TRBV7-2 combines with J gene TRBJ2-1; 12 nucleotides align to TRBD2. J lost 8 bases, V lost 6 bases, and 11 bases had no gene match. Germline values: CDR1 SGHTA, CDR2 FQGNSA. The CDR3 extends over 16 amino acids. CDR3 sequence (DNA): TGTGCCAGCAGTCGTAGTGGACTAGCGGGATTTCATGAGCAGTTCTTC. Translated: CASSRSGLAGFHEQFF.

V usage is TRBV5-4 and J usage is TRBJ1-2; D might be TRBD1 (5 bases). Germline V gives CDR1 SGHNT, CDR2 YYREEE (reference sequence). The V gene lost 1 base and the J gene lost 8 bases, with 12 bases spanning the gap. The CDR3 length is 13 residues. CDR3 coding DNA: TGTGCCAGCAGCTTGCCGGGGGTCCGCGGCTACACCTTC. This gives the protein CASSLPGVRGYTF.

J is TRBJ1-2 and V is TRBV5-6; 8 bases align to TRBD1. Germline CDR1 is SGHDT and CDR2 is YYEEEE. This CDR3 has 14 residues. V dropped 0 bases and J dropped 8; count of bases not matched to a gene: 6. The CDR3 protein is CASSLADRVHGYTF. The CDR3 DNA reads TGTGCCAGCAGCTTGGCGGACAGGGTACACGGCTACACCTTC.

The V and J genes are TRBV5-5 and TRBJ1-2, with no clear D. This CDR3 contains 14 residues. Trimming took off 2 bases at V and 5 bases at J, with 13 bases between the two ends. Germline loops: CDR1 SGHKS, CDR2 YYEKEE (reference sequence). The CDR3: CASSLETIEYGYTF. The CDR3 DNA sequence: TGTGCCAGCAGCTTAGAAACTATAGAGTATGGCTACACCTTC.

The chain couples TRBV5-4 to TRBJ2-5; 7 bases align to TRBD1. The V segment lost 4 bases and the J segment 5 bases; nucleotides outside the gene matches: 11. Germline CDR1 is SGHNT and CDR2 is YYREEE (reference sequence). The CDR3 has 15 amino acids. The CDR3 here is CASSVPTGNFETQYF. The CDR3 nucleotides are TGTGCCAGCAGCGTACCGACAGGGAATTTCGAGACCCAGTACTTC.

This clone was counted once. The chain carries TRBV28 and TRBJ1-2; TRBD1 agrees at 7 bases. The V segment lost 5 bases and the J segment 4 bases; nucleotides outside the gene matches: 7. CDR1 MDHEN and CDR2 SYDVKM come from the germline V gene. The CDR3 is 14 amino acids. CDR3 bases: TGTGCCAGCAGTAACGTGGGACAGCGCTATGGCTACACCTTC. As protein: CASSNVGQRYGYTF.

The V gene is TRBV5-1, the J gene TRBJ2-4, with TRBD2 identical over 8 bases. CDR3 size: 16 residues. J gave up 0 bases and V 5 bases, and 7 bases lay outside the gene matches. Germline V gives CDR1 SGHRS, CDR2 YFSETQ. DNA for the CDR3: TGCGCCAGCAGTCCGGGAGGGAATTTAGCCAAAAACATTCAGTACTTC. Residues: CASSPGGNLAKNIQYF. Full variable domain (missing parts from reference TRBV5-1 and TRBJ2-4): KAGVTQTPRYLIKTRGQQVTLSCSPISGHRSVSWYQQTPGQGLQFLFEYFSETQRNKGNFPGRFSGRQFSNSRSEMNVSTLELGDSALYLCASSPGGNLAKNIQYFGAGTRLSVL.

The rearrangement joins TRBV5-1 to TRBJ1-5, with D possibly TRBD1 on 5 matching bases. Germline V CDR1 and CDR2: SGHRS, YFSETQ. CDR3 length: 13 residues. V lost 4 bases, J lost 7 bases, and 12 bases lay in between. The CDR3 region is CASSGGVGQPQHF. The CDR3, as DNA: TGCGCCAGCAGCGGAGGGGTAGGGCAGCCCCAGCATTTT.

Notes on this clone: Other nucleotide sequences in the sample specify the same CDR3. The chain is built from TRBV7-8 and TRBJ2-3; D ambiguous. V was clipped by 1 base and J by 0 bases, with 11 bases between them. Germline CDR1 and CDR2: SGHVS and FQNEAQ. The CDR3 spans 16 residues. This CDR3 is CASSLVTGASTDTQYF. CDR3 nucleotides: TGTGCCAGCAGCTTAGTCACCGGAGCCAGCACAGATACGCAGTATTTT.

The chain carries TRBV2 and TRBJ1-3, with TRBD1 identical over 8 bases. The CDR3 has 14 amino acids. The V gene end was trimmed by 6 bases and the J gene end by 7 bases; junction bases not matched to a gene: 8. Looked up from germline, CDR1 is SNHLY and CDR2 is FYNNEI. The CDR3 nucleotides are TGTGCCAGCAGCGCAGACAGGGGAGAGAACACCATATATTTT. Residues: CASSADRGENTIYF.

V usage is TRBV18 and J usage is TRBJ1-4, with TRBD1 as a possible D gene (5 bases). The CDR3 covers 15 residues. The V end lost 1 base, the J end lost 8 bases, and 14 bases lay between the germline ends. Per the germline V gene, CDR1 is KGHSH and CDR2 is LQKENI. The CDR3 loop reads CASSPRGGGGEKLFF. The CDR3 coding sequence is TGTGCCAGCTCACCACGCGGGGGAGGAGGAGAAAAACTGTTTTTT.

The chain employs TRBV5-1 and TRBJ2-3, with TRBD2 identical over 16 bases. Germline-derived CDR1 and CDR2 are SGHRS and YFSETQ. The length of the CDR3 is 18 residues. V lost 4 bases, J lost 1 base, and 6 bases stayed unmatched. DNA of the CDR3: TGCGCCAGCAGCCCGGGACTAGCGGGGGGGCAGGGCACAGATACGCAGTATTTT. Amino acid sequence: CASSPGLAGGQGTDTQYF.

The V gene is TRBV6-5, the J gene TRBJ2-3; possible D gene TRBD1, 5 bases. The CDR3 sequence is 14 residues long. The germline gives CDR1 MNHEY, CDR2 SVGAGI. V was cut by 5 bases and J by 4 bases, with 13 bases left in between. The CDR3 DNA is TGTGCCAGCAGTACGCAGGGTACTCCAGATACGCAGTATTTT. Its translation: CASSTQGTPDTQYF.

J is TRBJ2-3 and V is TRBV9, with 8 bases identical to TRBD2. V shed 0 bases and J 8 bases; nucleotides not matched to a gene: 23. This CDR3 contains 20 residues. Germline-derived CDR1 and CDR2 are SGDLS and YYNGEE. This CDR3 is CASSVDIGFGLADRLGTQYF. The CDR3 nucleotides are TGTGCCAGCAGCGTAGATATTGGTTTTGGACTAGCCGACCGTCTTGGTACGCAGTATTTT. Together with reference TRBV9 and TRBJ2-3, the CDR3 gives the full variable domain: DSGVTQTPKHLITATGQRVTLRCSPRSGDLSVYWYQQSLDQGLQFLIQYYNGEERAKGNILERFSAQQFPDLHSELNLSSLELGDSALYFCASSVDIGFGLADRLGTQYFGPGTRLTVL.

The chain couples TRBV6-2 or TRBV6-3 to TRBJ2-1, with 16 bases identical to TRBD2. J was trimmed by 2 bases and V by 3 bases; bases with no gene match: 7. Germline CDR1 is MNHEY and CDR2 is SVGEGT. This CDR3 has 19 amino acids. CDR3 sequence (DNA): TGTGCCAGCAGTTATCCCGGGACTAGCGGGAGGGCAGCCTACAATGAGCAGTTCTTC. Encoded protein: CASSYPGTSGRAAYNEQFF.

J is TRBJ2-7 and V is TRBV5-6, with 8 bases that match TRBD1. CDR1 and CDR2 (germline): SGHDT, YYEEEE. There are 14 residues in the CDR3. The junction had 7 bases not matched to a gene; V was cut back by 4 bases and J by 4 bases. CDR3 sequence reads: CASSVDGDRYEQYF. CDR3 bases: TGTGCCAGCAGCGTGGATGGGGACAGGTACGAGCAGTACTTC. Full variable domain (rest looked up from reference TRBV5-6 and TRBJ2-7): DAGVTQSPTHLIKTRGQQVTLRCSPKSGHDTVSWYQQALGQGPQFIFQYYEEEERQRGNFPDRFSGHQFPNYSSELNVNALLLGDSALYLCASSVDGDRYEQYFGPGTRLTVT.

The chain combines TRBV2 with TRBJ1-2; a weak D match, TRBD1 (5 bases). The germline V gene encodes CDR1 SNHLY and CDR2 FYNNEI. The CDR3 sequence is 16 residues long. V gave up 4 bases and J gave up 2 bases, with 17 bases separating them. CDR3 protein: CASSGFSSGGNYGYTF. For the CDR3, the DNA is TGTGCCAGCAGTGGGTTCAGTAGCGGGGGGAACTATGGCTACACCTTC.

This chain connects TRBV5-1 to TRBJ1-1; 8 nucleotides line up with TRBD1. CDR1 and CDR2 (germline): SGHRS, YFSETQ. The ends lost 0 bases at V and 5 bases at J; junction bases unmatched: 9. The CDR3 sequence is 16 residues long. CDR3 sequence reads: CASSLGQGAMGTEAFF. The CDR3, as DNA: TGCGCCAGCAGCTTGGGTCAGGGGGCGATGGGGACTGAAGCTTTCTTT.

The CDR3 is CASSYLGTFQETQYF. The CDR3 DNA sequence: TGTGCCAGCAGTTATTTAGGGACATTCCAAGAGACCCAGTACTTC. This rearrangement joins TRBV6-2 or TRBV6-3 to TRBJ2-5; D possibly corresponds to TRBD1 (6 bases). This CDR3 contains 15 residues. CDR1 is MNHEY and CDR2 is SVGEGT in the germline V gene. The V gene lost 3 bases and the J gene lost 1 base, with 12 bases spanning the gap.

This sequence joins TRBV5-1 and TRBJ2-1; TRBD2 matches at 16 bases. CDR3 length equals 18 residues. CDR1 is SGHRS and CDR2 is YFSETQ in the germline V gene. J lost 0 bases, V lost 3 bases, and 3 bases had no gene match. The CDR3 nucleotides are TGCGCCAGCAGCTCCGGGACTAGCGGGAGGGCCTCCTACAATGAGCAGTTCTTC. This sequence encodes CASSSGTSGRASYNEQFF.

V usage is TRBV3-1 (or the pseudogene TRBV3-2) and J usage is TRBJ1-2; D uncertain. The germline V gene has CDR1 LGHDT and CDR2 YNNKEL (reference sequence). The CDR3 runs to 13 residues. Trimming left V 0 bases short and J 7 bases short, with 9 bases between. CDR3 in DNA: TGTGCCAGCAGCCAAGATCTGAGACTTGGCTACACCTTC. Translated: CASSQDLRLGYTF.